Listed here are 9 T cell receptor beta chains from one sample, sequenced in a study of blood T cells in healthy people across ages. A second PCR, run for roughly 7 to 12 cycles, used a sample-barcoded 5' primer plus a J-beta primer mix. TCRdb recomputed calls from the 5' RACE reads with MiXCR, one row per CDR3 protein. The table shows around 710,000 distinct CDR3 sequences, with roughly 47% occurring only once. Input material: blood. Receptor source: a woman aged 60 to 75 in good health.

The rearrangement joins TRBV20-1 to TRBJ1-1, with a weak D call TRBD1 (5 bases). Germline V lookup: CDR1 DFQATT, CDR2 SNEGSKA (reference sequence). V gave up 3 bases and J gave up 6 bases, with 8 bases separating them. The CDR3 runs 11 residues. Written as DNA, the CDR3 is TGCAGTGCTAGTTTGGGGGCTGAAGCTTTCTTT. Translation: CSASLGAEAFF.

A few counts support this clonotype. The V call is TRBV3-1, the J call TRBJ1-2; the D is unclear. Germline V gene data show CDR1 as LGHDT and CDR2 as YNNKEL (reference sequence). This CDR3 is built from 15 residues. V was pared by 0 bases and J by 8 bases, with 16 bases between. The CDR3 DNA reads as TGTGCCAGCAGCCAAGATTTGGGAGGAATCGGGGGCTACACCTTC. Its translation: CASSQDLGGIGGYTF.

This clonotype was detected only a few times. The genes are TRBV29-1 and TRBJ2-1; D might be TRBD1 (5 bases). Trimming took off 6 bases at V and 4 bases at J, with 16 bases between the two ends. Germline V gene sequence: CDR1 SQVTM, CDR2 ANQGSEA. There are 14 residues in the CDR3. As DNA, the CDR3 is TGCAGCGTCCGACCAGGGCTCCCTTACAATGAGCAGTTCTTC. Protein product: CSVRPGLPYNEQFF.

This clonotype was found a few times. The chain uses TRBV20-1 and TRBJ1-6, with 8 bases identical to TRBD1. The CDR3 is 15 residues long. The V segment lost 3 bases and the J segment 4 bases; nucleotides outside the gene matches: 5. Germline V gene lookup returns CDR1 DFQATT and CDR2 SNEGSKA (reference sequence). In DNA form, the CDR3 reads TGCAGTGCTAGGGGCAGGGGGCGTTATAATTCACCCCTCCACTTT. It codes for CSARGRGRYNSPLHF.

This clonotype was counted a single time. The V call is TRBV2, the J call TRBJ2-7; D gene unclear. The length of the CDR3 is 10 residues. From germline, CDR1 is SNHLY and CDR2 FYNNEI. V gave up 6 bases and J gave up 7 bases, with 7 bases separating them. The CDR3 here is CASRVTEQYF. Written as DNA, the CDR3 is TGTGCCAGCAGGGTTACTGAGCAGTACTTC. Together with reference TRBV2 and TRBJ2-7, the CDR3 gives the full variable domain: EPEVTQTPSHQVTQMGQEVILRCVPISNHLYFYWYRQILGQKVEFLVSFYNNEISEKSEIFDDQFSVERPDGSNFTLKIRSTKLEDSAMYFCASRVTEQYFGPGTRLTVT.

This chain connects TRBV29-1 to TRBJ1-2; TRBD1 matches 9 bases. The CDR3 length is 12 residues. Germline trimming cut 6 bases from V and 8 bases from J; bases unmatched to any gene: 7. Per the germline V gene, CDR1 is SQVTM and CDR2 is ANQGSEA. The CDR3 region has the DNA TGCAGCGTGGGACAGGGAAGCGGAGGCTACACCTTC. The encoded protein is CSVGQGSGGYTF.

The J gene is TRBJ2-5, the V gene TRBV2; D not certain. Trimming left V 6 bases short and J 11 bases short, with 10 bases between. The CDR3 extends over 10 amino acids. Looked up from germline, CDR1 is SNHLY and CDR2 is FYNNEI. The CDR3 protein is CASRVIEQYF. CDR3 DNA sequence: TGTGCCAGCAGAGTGATAGAGCAGTACTTC.

The rearrangement uses TRBV29-1 and TRBJ2-1; unclear D gene. Germline assignment: CDR1 SQVTM and CDR2 ANQGSEA. The CDR3 length is 10 residues. Trimming left V 3 bases short and J 10 bases short, with 7 bases between. The CDR3 loop reads CSVDWGEQFF. The CDR3 DNA follows: TGCAGCGTTGATTGGGGAGAGCAGTTCTTC.

A few counts support this clonotype. One junction end does not reproduce the germline sequence, and a read error may be involved. The J gene is TRBJ2-7, the V gene TRBV28; 9 bases fit TRBD1. This CDR3 spans 15 amino acids. Germline V gene lookup returns CDR1 MDHEN and CDR2 SYDVKM. The CDR3 protein is CDSSFLSGQGYEQYF. CDR3 DNA sequence: TGTGACAGCAGTTTTTTATCGGGACAGGGTTACGAGCAGTACTTC.